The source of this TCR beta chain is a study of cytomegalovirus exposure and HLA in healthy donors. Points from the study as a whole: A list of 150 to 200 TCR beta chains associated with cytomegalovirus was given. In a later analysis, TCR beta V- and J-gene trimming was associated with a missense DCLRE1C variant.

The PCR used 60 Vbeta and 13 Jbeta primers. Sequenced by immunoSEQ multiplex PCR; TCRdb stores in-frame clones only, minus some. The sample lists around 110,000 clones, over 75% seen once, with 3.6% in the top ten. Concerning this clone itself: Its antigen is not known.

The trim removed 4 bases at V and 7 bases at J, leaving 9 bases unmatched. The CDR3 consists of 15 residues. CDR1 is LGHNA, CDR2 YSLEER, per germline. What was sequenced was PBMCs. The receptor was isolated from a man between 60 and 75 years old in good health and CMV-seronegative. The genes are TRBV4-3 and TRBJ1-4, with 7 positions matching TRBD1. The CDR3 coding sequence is TGCGCCAGCAGCCGCCTCCGGGACAGCGCTGAAAAACTGTTTTTT. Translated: CASSRLRDSAEKLFF.